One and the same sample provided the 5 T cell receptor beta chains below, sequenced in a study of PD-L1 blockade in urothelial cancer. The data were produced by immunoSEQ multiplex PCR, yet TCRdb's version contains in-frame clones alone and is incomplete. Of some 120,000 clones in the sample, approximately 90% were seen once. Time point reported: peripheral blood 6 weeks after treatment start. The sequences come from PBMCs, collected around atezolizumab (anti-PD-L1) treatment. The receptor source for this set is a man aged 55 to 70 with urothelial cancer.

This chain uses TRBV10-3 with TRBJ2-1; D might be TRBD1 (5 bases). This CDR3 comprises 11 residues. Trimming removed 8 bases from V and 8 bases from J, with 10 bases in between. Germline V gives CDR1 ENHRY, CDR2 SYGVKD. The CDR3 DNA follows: TGTGCCATCCTCTGGGGCGATGAGCAGTTCTTC. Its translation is CAILWGDEQFF.

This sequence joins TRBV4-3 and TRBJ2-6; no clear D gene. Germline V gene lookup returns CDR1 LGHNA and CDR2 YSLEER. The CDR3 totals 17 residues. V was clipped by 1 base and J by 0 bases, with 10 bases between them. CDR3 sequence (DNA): TGCGCCAGCAGCCAAGGCTTACAGAACTCTGGGGCCAACGTCCTGACTTTC. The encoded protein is CASSQGLQNSGANVLTF.

The CDR3 DNA follows: TGTGCCAGCAGGAGGACAGGGAACTCCTACAATGAGCAGTTCTTC. Amino acids: CASRRTGNSYNEQFF. V and J are TRBV2 and TRBJ2-1; 8 nucleotides agree with TRBD1. There are 15 residues in the CDR3. CDR1 and CDR2 (germline): SNHLY, FYNNEI. Trimming took 6 bases from V and 0 from J; bases not matched to a gene: 4.

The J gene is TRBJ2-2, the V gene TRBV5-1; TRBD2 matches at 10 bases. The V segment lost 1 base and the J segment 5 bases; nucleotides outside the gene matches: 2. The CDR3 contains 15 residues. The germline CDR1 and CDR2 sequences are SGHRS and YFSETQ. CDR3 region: CASSLRAGGTGELFF. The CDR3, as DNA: TGCGCCAGCAGCTTGCGAGCGGGGGGGACCGGGGAGCTGTTTTTT.

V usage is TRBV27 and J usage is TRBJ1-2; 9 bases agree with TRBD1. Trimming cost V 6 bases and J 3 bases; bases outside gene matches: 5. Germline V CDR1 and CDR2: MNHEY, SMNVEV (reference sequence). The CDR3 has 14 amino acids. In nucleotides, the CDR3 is TGTGCCAGCAGCCCCGGGACAGGGCACTATGGCTACACCTTC. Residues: CASSPGTGHYGYTF.